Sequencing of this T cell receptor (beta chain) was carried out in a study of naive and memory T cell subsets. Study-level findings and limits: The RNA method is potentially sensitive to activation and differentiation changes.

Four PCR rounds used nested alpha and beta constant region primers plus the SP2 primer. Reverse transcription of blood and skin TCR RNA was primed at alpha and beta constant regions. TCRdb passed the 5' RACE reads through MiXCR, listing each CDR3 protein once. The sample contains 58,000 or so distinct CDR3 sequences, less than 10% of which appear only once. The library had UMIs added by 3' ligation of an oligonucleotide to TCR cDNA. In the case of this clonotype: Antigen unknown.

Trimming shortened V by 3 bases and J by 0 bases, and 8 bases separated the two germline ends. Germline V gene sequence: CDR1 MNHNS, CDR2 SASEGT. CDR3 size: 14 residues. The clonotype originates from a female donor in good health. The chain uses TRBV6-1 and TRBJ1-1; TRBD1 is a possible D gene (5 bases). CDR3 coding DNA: TGTGCCAGCAGTGAGAACAGGTTGAACACTGAAGCTTTCTTT. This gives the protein CASSENRLNTEAFF.